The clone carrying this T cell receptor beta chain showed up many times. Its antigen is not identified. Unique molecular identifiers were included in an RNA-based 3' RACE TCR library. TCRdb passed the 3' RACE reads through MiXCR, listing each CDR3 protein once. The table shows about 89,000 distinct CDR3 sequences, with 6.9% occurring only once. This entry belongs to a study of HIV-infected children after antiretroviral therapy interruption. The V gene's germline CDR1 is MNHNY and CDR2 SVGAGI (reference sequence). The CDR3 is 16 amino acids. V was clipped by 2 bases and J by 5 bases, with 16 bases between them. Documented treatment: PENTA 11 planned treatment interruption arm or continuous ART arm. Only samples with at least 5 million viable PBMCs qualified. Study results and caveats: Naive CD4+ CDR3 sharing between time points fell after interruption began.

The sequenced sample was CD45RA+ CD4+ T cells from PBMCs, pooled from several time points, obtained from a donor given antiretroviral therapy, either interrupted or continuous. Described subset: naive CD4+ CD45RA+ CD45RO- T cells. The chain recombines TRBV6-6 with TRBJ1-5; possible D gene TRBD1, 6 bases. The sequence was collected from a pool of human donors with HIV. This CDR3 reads CASSYADGGRDQPQHF. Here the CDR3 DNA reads TGTGCCAGCAGTTACGCTGATGGGGGGCGCGATCAGCCCCAGCATTTT.